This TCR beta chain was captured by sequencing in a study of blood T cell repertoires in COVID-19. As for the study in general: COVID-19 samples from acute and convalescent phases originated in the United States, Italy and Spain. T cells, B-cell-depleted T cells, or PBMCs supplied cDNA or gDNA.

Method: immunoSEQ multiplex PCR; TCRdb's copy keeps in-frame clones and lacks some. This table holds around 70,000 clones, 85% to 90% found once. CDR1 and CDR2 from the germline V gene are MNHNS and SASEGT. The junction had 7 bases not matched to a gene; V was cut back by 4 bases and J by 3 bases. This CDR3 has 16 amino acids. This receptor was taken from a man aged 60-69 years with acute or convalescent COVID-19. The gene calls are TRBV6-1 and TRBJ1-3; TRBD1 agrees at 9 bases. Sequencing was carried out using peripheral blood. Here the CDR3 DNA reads TGTGCCAGCAGTGGGGGACAGGGAAGGGGTGGAAACACCATATATTTT. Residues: CASSGGQGRGGNTIYF.